Presented here are 2 T cell receptor beta chains from one specimen sequenced in a study of blood T cell repertoires in COVID-19 (dated by TCRdb to 2018 to 2021). Libraries were made using the immunoSEQ multiplex PCR assay. In its TCRdb copy, this immuneACCESS table keeps in-frame sequences only and misses some clones. Where compared with another copy, unresolved V genes explain less than half of these, and the others have no known cause. In all, the sample holds 200,000 or so clones, and 89% of those were seen once. The ten largest clonotypes hold 6.5% of the sample. What was sequenced was peripheral blood. The receptors shown here come from a man aged 55 to 70 who had recovered from COVID-19.

As to this clone: At one of its ends the junction is not consistent with the germline gene, which may arise from a read error. J is TRBJ2-5 and V is TRBV3-1 (or the pseudogene TRBV3-2), with D possibly being TRBD1 (5 bases). Looked up from germline, CDR1 is LGHDT and CDR2 is YNNKEL (reference sequence). The CDR3 has 12 residues. CDR3 in amino acids: CASSQGLNLGDF. The CDR3, as DNA: TGTGCCAGCAGCCAGGGTTTGAACCTAGGGGACTTC.

V gene TRBV19 combines with J gene TRBJ2-4; the D is unclear. The CDR3 is made up of 13 amino acids. CDR1 is LNHDA, CDR2 SQIVND, per germline (reference sequence). Trimming pared 3 bases from V and 0 bases from J, leaving 3 bases between. CDR3 in amino acids: CASSILAKNIQYF. CDR3 in DNA: TGTGCCAGTAGTATCCTAGCCAAAAACATTCAGTACTTC.